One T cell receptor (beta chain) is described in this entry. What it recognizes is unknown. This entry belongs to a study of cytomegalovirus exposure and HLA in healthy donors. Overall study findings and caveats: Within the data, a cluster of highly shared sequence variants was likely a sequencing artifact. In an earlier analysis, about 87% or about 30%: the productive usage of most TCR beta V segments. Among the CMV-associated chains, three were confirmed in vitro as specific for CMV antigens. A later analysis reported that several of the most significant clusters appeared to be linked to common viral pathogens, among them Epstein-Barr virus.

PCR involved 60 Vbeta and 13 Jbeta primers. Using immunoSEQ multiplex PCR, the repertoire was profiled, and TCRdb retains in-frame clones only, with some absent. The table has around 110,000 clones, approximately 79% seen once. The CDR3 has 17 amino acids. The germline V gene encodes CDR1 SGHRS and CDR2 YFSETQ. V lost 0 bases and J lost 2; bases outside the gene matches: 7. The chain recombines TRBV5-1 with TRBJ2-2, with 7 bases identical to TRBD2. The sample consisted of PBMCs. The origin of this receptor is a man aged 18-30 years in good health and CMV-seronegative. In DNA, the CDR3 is TGCGCCAGCAGCTTGGAGGCCACGGGGGGAAACACCGGGGAGCTGTTTTTT. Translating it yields CASSLEATGGNTGELFF.